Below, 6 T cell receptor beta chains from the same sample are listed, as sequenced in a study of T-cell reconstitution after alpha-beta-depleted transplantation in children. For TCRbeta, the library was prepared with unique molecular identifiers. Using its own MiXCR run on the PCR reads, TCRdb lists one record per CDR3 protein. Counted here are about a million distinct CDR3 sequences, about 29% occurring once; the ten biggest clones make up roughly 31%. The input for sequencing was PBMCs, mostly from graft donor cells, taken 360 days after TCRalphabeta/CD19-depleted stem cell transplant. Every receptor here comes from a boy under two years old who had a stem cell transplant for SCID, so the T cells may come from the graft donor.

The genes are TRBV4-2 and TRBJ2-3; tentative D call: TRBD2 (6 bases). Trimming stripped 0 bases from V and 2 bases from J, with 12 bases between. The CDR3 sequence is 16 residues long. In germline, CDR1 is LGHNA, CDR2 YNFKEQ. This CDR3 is CASSQDLEGITDTQYF. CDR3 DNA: TGTGCCAGCAGCCAAGATTTGGAGGGGATCACAGATACGCAGTATTTT.

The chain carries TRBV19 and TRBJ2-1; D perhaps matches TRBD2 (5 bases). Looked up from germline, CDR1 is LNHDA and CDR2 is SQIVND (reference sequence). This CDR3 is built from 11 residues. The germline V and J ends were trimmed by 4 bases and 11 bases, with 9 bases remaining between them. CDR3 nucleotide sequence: TGTGCCAGTAGTACCCGGGGTCAGCAGTTCTTC. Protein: CASSTRGQQFF.

Here the CDR3 reads CASSLEGSNEKLFF. In DNA, the CDR3 is TGTGCCAGCAGCTTAGAGGGGTCTAATGAAAAACTGTTTTTT. V and J are TRBV7-9 and TRBJ1-4, with D possibly TRBD1 on 5 matching bases. The germline V gene has CDR1 SEHNR and CDR2 FQNEAQ (reference sequence). The CDR3 extends over 14 amino acids. V was cut by 1 base and J by 3 bases, with 6 bases left in between. The full variable domain, in which reference TRBV7-9 and TRBJ1-4 provide the parts outside the CDR3, is DTGVSQNPRHKITKRGQNVTFRCDPISEHNRLYWYRQTLGQGPEFLTYFQNEAQLEKSRLLSDRFSAERPKGSFSTLEIQRTEQGDSAMYLCASSLEGSNEKLFFGSGTQLSVL.

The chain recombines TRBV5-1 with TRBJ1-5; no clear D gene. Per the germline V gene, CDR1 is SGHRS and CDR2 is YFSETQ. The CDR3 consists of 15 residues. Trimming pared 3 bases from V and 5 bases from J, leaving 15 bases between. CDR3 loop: CASSSAPEEYQPQHF. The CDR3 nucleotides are TGCGCCAGCAGCTCCGCCCCGGAGGAGTATCAGCCCCAGCATTTT.

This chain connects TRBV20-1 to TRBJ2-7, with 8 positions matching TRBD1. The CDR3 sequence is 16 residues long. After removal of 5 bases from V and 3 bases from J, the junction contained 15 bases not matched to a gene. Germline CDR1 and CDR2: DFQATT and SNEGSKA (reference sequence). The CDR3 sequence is CSAGTPGQANFYEQYF. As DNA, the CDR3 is TGCAGTGCTGGGACCCCGGGACAGGCGAACTTCTACGAGCAGTACTTC.

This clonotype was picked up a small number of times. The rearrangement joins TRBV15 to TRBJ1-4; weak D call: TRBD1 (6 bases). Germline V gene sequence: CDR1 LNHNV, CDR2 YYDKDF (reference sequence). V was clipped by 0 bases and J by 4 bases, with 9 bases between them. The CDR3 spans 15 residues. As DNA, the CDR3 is TGTGCCACCAGCAGAGAAAAGGGGGTTAATGAAAAACTGTTTTTT. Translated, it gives CATSREKGVNEKLFF.